This T cell receptor (beta chain) was identified in a study of shared clonotypes between healthy human individuals. Study-level points and caveats: It was anticipated that sequencing depth would influence how many clonotypes donors shared. A handful of donors showed sharing of approximately 5% of naive CD4 clonotypes.

CD45RO-negative CD8 cells positively selected for CCR7 made up the naive population, which excluded terminally differentiated effector memory CD45RA+ cells. Some 30,000 T cell genomes (approximately 0.2 ug DNA) went into each sorted-subset replicate. Produced via immunoSEQ multiplex PCR; TCRdb's table is partial and in-frame only. The table includes under 1 million clones, 80% to 95% detected once. For this clone: Its target is unknown.

There are 14 residues in the CDR3. Germline V gene data show CDR1 as MNHEY and CDR2 as SMNVEV (reference sequence). Unmatched junction bases numbered 6, after V lost 7 bases and J lost 5 bases. The rearrangement links TRBV27 to TRBJ2-1; 9 bases fit TRBD2. This sequence was found in a man aged 30 to 39 in good health. Sequenced material: naive CD8+ T cells sorted from blood. In nucleotides, the CDR3 is TGTGCCAGCACTCCCAGCGGGGGGCACAATGAGCAGTTCTTC. It specifies CASTPSGGHNEQFF.